A selection of T cell receptor beta chains follows, all from one sample in a study of PD-1 blockade in mismatch repair-deficient tumors. Profiling relied on immunoSEQ multiplex PCR, and the TCRdb table lists in-frame clones only, not all of them. Of some 70,000 clones listed, 78% are singletons. The sequences come from peripheral blood, collected 2 weeks after starting pembrolizumab. All receptors come from an adult with mismatch repair-deficient cancer. The CDR3 runs from the conserved cysteine through the conserved F or W. Rows may omit the clone size; those that give it use once, few, many or a size class.

size: NA; J: TRBJ2-1; V: TRBV11-2; CDR3: CASSPEGTLGNEQFF
size: NA; J: TRBJ2-1; V: TRBV29-1; CDR3: CSVGIEDEQFF
size: few; J: TRBJ2-7; V: TRBV5-6; CDR3: CASSLPTGTEIF
size: NA; J: TRBJ2-3; V: TRBV11-2; CDR3: CASSLNAAFTSDTQYF
size: NA; J: TRBJ1-2; V: TRBV4-2; CDR3: CASSQVAQGSDGYTF
size: NA; J: TRBJ2-5; V: TRBV21-1; CDR3: CASSNNSLGETQYF
size: NA; J: TRBJ2-3; V: TRBV6-6; CDR3: CASSYEVQGADTQYF
size: once; J: TRBJ2-1; V: TRBV2; CDR3: CASRLTSGIYNEQFF
size: NA; J: TRBJ2-7; V: TRBV5-1; CDR3: CASSGAGTTLAEQYF
size: few; J: TRBJ2-7; V: TRBV7-5; CDR3: CARSISGTNYEQYF
size: once; J: TRBJ2-1; V: TRBV5-1; CDR3: CASSPGQENNEQFF
size: NA; J: TRBJ2-3; V: TRBV6-1; CDR3: CASSEYARGRADTQYF
size: NA; J: TRBJ1-5; V: TRBV7-8; CDR3: CASSVLPTGLLNQPQHF
size: NA; J: TRBJ1-1; V: TRBV7-3; CDR3: CASSSRSGVEAFF
size: NA; J: TRBJ2-1; V: TRBV7-9; CDR3: CASSLIGQHNEQFF
size: NA; J: TRBJ1-4; V: TRBV10-3; CDR3: CAIREDRYNEKLFF
size: NA; J: TRBJ2-7; V: TRBV18; CDR3: CASSQQTGPSYEQYF
size: once; J: TRBJ2-7; V: TRBV5-1; CDR3: CASSSGTSLYEQYF
size: NA; J: TRBJ2-5; V: TRBV9; CDR3: CASSPGQAAPETQYF
size: NA; J: TRBJ1-3; V: TRBV27; CDR3: CASSWGRGNTIYF
size: NA; J: TRBJ1-4; V: TRBV7-9; CDR3: CASSRSGYEKLFF
size: NA; J: TRBJ2-1; V: TRBV9; CDR3: CASNLPKGGTTSYNEQFF
size: once; J: TRBJ2-1; V: TRBV7-3; CDR3: CASSQGTTRLNEQFF
size: NA; J: TRBJ1-2; V: TRBV6-5; CDR3: CASSDRVGNGYTF
size: NA; J: TRBJ2-3; V: TRBV19; CDR3: CASSNTGTGGVDTQYF
size: NA; J: TRBJ1-4; V: TRBV6-1; CDR3: CASSPGTAGGEKLFF
size: few; J: TRBJ2-3; V: TRBV5-5; CDR3: CASSSGGNTDTQYF
size: NA; J: TRBJ1-1; V: TRBV27; CDR3: CASSLGPNTEAFF
size: few; J: TRBJ1-5; V: TRBV7-2; CDR3: CASSRQGSNQPQHF
size: few; J: TRBJ2-3; V: TRBV9; CDR3: CASSVVPDTDTQYF
size: once; J: TRBJ2-7; V: TRBV27; CDR3: CASSWRRGRTYEQYF
size: NA; J: TRBJ2-7; V: TRBV29-1; CDR3: CSVERGAEQYF
size: NA; J: TRBJ2-7; V: TRBV30; CDR3: CAWGLTYEQYF
size: NA; J: TRBJ1-5; V: TRBV27; CDR3: CASSPGQVMRPQHF
size: few; J: TRBJ1-5; V: TRBV13; CDR3: CASSQGEGNQPQHF
size: NA; J: TRBJ2-1; V: TRBV11-2; CDR3: CASSFGGSIVYNEQFF
size: NA; J: TRBJ1-3; V: TRBV9; CDR3: CASSVEGAYGNTIYF
size: NA; J: TRBJ2-7; V: TRBV10-2; CDR3: CASSERRGAGGLGEQYF
size: NA; J: TRBJ2-7; V: TRBV6-5; CDR3: CASTAASYEQYF
size: NA; J: TRBJ1-1; V: TRBV28; CDR3: CASSLYRVVNTEAFF
size: NA; J: TRBJ1-2; V: TRBV19; CDR3: CASSLRLNYGYTF